What follows are 10 T cell receptor beta chains derived from one specimen sequenced in a study of cytomegalovirus exposure and HLA in healthy donors. The study ran its PCR with 60 Vbeta and 13 Jbeta primers. Sequencing was performed with immunoSEQ multiplex PCR; in TCRdb, only in-frame clones are kept and a portion is missing. The top ten hold 13% to 15% of the sample, which has approximately 150,000 clones, 80% seen once. The material sequenced was PBMCs. The receptors stem from a woman in her thirties or forties in good health and CMV-seronegative.

There are a few counts of this clone. The J gene is TRBJ1-1, the V gene TRBV10-3, with a weak D call TRBD1 (5 bases). CDR1 and CDR2 (germline): ENHRY, SYGVKD. CDR3 length equals 14 residues. With 4 bases removed from V and 1 base from J, the gap between germline ends came to 10 bases. The CDR3: CAISVGAGNTEAFF. The CDR3 DNA reads TGTGCCATCAGTGTAGGGGCTGGGAACACTGAAGCTTTCTTT.

The chain employs TRBV10-1 and TRBJ1-4; 10 bases line up with TRBD1. The CDR3 extends over 12 amino acids. Losses at the gene ends were 10 bases for V and 6 bases for J; bases not matched to a gene: 2. Germline values: CDR1 WNHNN, CDR2 SYGVQD (reference sequence). The CDR3 DNA reads as TGCGCCACCGGGACAGGGGATGAAAAACTGTTTTTT. Translation: CATGTGDEKLFF.

The chain couples TRBV28 to TRBJ2-3, with 8 positions matching TRBD1. The V segment lost 3 bases and the J segment 3 bases; nucleotides outside the gene matches: 5. CDR1 MDHEN and CDR2 SYDVKM come from the germline V gene. The CDR3 runs 15 residues. The CDR3 DNA sequence: TGTGCCAGCAGTTTCAAGAGGACAGGGACAGATACGCAGTATTTT. This codes for CASSFKRTGTDTQYF.

The CDR3 spells CASSQEPAFYEQYF. The CDR3 DNA reads as TGTGCCAGCAGCCAAGAACCCGCGTTCTACGAGCAGTACTTC. The J gene is TRBJ2-7, the V gene TRBV14; no reliable D call. The V end lost 0 bases, the J end lost 3 bases, and 9 bases lay between the germline ends. CDR3 length: 14 residues. The germline CDR1 and CDR2 sequences are SGHDN and FVKESK. Variable domain in full (rest from reference TRBV14 and TRBJ2-7): EAGVTQFPSHSVIEKGQTVTLRCDPISGHDNLYWYRRVMGKEIKFLLHFVKESKQDESGMPNNRFLAERTGGTYSTLKVQPAELEDSGVYFCASSQEPAFYEQYFGPGTRLTVT.

The CDR3 DNA follows: TGTGCCAGCAGCTTTCCGGTCAACAGCTACAATGAGCAGTTCTTC. This codes for CASSFPVNSYNEQFF. This chain connects TRBV7-9 to TRBJ2-1; D remains ambiguous. V lost 3 bases and J lost 3, with 12 bases in between. The CDR3 runs to 15 residues. Germline CDR1 SEHNR, CDR2 FQNEAQ (reference sequence).

Only a few counts were recorded for this clone. The V gene is TRBV28, the J gene TRBJ1-1, with 7 bases fitting TRBD1. V gave up 4 bases and J gave up 0 bases; unmatched junction bases: 11. This CDR3 is 17 amino acids long. Germline V lookup: CDR1 MDHEN, CDR2 SYDVKM. CDR3 nucleotide sequence: TGTGCCAGCAGTTCGACAGGGAGGAGTGGTCTGAACACTGAAGCTTTCTTT. This translates into CASSSTGRSGLNTEAFF.

The chain employs TRBV6-1 and TRBJ1-2, with 10 bases matching TRBD1. The CDR3 has 15 residues. CDR1 is MNHNS and CDR2 is SASEGT in the germline V gene. Trimming removed 0 bases from V and 8 bases from J; junction bases left unmatched: 6. This CDR3 is CASSEAPTGGYGYTF. Written as DNA, the CDR3 is TGTGCCAGCAGTGAAGCGCCGACAGGGGGCTACGGCTACACCTTC.

V is TRBV19 and J is TRBJ1-1, with D possibly matching TRBD1 (6 bases). The CDR3 is 15 amino acids. Trimming shortened V by 5 bases and J by 1 base, and 14 bases separated the two germline ends. Germline CDR1 reads LNHDA; CDR2 reads SQIVND (reference sequence). This CDR3 is CASSSTGRGNTEAFF. The CDR3 DNA is TGTGCCAGTAGTTCGACAGGAAGGGGGAACACTGAAGCTTTCTTT.

The chain combines TRBV2 with TRBJ1-5; perhaps TRBD1 as D (5 bases). V was trimmed by 6 bases and J by 7 bases, leaving 13 bases between them. Per germline, CDR1 SNHLY and CDR2 FYNNEI. This CDR3 contains 13 residues. The CDR3 spells CASRLDSRQPQHF. CDR3 bases: TGTGCCAGCAGGCTAGACAGTCGGCAGCCCCAGCATTTT.

The gene calls are TRBV2 and TRBJ1-2; TRBD1 aligns across 12 bases. Germline CDR1 is SNHLY and CDR2 is FYNNEI. The CDR3 extends over 16 amino acids. With V trimmed by 0 bases and J by 7 bases, 6 bases remained unmatched. DNA for the CDR3: TGTGCCAGCAGTGAAGCGCTAGGGACAGGGGGCTTTGGCTACACCTTC. The encoded protein is CASSEALGTGGFGYTF.